This T cell receptor (beta chain) is from a study of response to subunit inactivated influenza vaccine. This clonotype was detected a few times. No antigen is known for it. One entry per CDR3 protein, called by TCRdb with MiXCR from the RT-PCR reads. The profile shows hundreds of thousands of distinct CDR3 sequences, roughly 14% of them singletons. Overall study results and limits: There was a suggestion from the authors that each seasonal influenza vaccination recruits few new T cells.

The source material was PBMCs from blood, sampled less than 13 days after vaccination. The TCR comes from a man aged 50-59 years who received an inactivated influenza vaccine.

The CDR3 DNA reads as TGTGCCAGCAGTGTTATGGGGGTCAGCACAGATACGCAGTATTTT. Its translation is CASSVMGVSTDTQYF. This chain joins TRBV2 and TRBJ2-3; D possibly matches TRBD1 or TRBD2 (5 bases each). V was cut by 4 bases and J by 0 bases, with 11 bases left in between. The CDR3 extends over 15 amino acids. The germline CDR1 and CDR2 sequences are SNHLY and FYNNEI.